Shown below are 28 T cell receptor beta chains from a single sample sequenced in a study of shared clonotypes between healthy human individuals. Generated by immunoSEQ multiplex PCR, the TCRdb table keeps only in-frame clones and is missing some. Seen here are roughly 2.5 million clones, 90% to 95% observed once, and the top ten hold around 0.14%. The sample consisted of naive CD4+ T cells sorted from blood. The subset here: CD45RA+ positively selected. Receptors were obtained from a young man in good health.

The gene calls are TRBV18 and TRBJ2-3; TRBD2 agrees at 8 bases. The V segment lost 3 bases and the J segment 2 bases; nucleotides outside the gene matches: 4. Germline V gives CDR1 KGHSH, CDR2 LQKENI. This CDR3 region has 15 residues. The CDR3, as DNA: TGTGCCAGCTCACCCGCGGGAGGAAACACAGATACGCAGTATTTT. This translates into CASSPAGGNTDTQYF.

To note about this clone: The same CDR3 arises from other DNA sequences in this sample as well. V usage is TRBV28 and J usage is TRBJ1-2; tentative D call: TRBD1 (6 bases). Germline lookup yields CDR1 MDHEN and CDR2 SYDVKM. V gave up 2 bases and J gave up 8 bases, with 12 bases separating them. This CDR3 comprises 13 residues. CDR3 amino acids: CASSLRGRGGYTF. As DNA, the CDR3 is TGTGCCAGCAGTTTAAGAGGCAGGGGCGGCTACACCTTC.

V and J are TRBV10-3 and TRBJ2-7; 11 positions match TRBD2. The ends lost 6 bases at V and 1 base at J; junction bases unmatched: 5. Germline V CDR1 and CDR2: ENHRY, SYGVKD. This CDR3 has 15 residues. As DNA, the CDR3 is TGTGCCATCAGCCTCACTAGCGGGGGATCCTACGAGCAGTACTTC. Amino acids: CAISLTSGGSYEQYF.

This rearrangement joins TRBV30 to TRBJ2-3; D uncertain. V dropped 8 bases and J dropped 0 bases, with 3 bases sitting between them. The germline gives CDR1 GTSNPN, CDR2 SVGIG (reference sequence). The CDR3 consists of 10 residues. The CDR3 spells CAHSTDTQYF. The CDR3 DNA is TGTGCCCACAGCACAGATACGCAGTATTTT.

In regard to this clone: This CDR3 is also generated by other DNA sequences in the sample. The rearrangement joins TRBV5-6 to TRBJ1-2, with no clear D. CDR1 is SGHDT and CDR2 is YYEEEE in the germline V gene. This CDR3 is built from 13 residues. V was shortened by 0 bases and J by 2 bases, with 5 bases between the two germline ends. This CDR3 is CASSLVGNYGYTF. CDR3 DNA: TGTGCCAGCAGCTTGGTCGGGAACTATGGCTACACCTTC.

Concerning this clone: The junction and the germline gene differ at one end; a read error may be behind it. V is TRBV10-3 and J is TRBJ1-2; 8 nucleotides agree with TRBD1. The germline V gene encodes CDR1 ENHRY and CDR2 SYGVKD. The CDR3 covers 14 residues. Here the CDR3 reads CAITEQGANYGYTF. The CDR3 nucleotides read TGTGCCATCACTGAGCAGGGGGCGAACTATGGCTACACCTTC.

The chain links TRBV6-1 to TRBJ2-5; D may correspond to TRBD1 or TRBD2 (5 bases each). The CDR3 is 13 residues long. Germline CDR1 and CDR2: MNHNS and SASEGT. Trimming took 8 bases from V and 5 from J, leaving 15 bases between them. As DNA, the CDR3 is TGTGCCAGCGGGGCCAATAGAGGGGAGACCCAGTACTTC. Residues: CASGANRGETQYF.

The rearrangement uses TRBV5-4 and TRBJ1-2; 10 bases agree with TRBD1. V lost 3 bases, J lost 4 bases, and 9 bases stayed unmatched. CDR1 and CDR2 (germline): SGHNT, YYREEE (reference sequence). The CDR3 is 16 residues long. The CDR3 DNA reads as TGTGCCAGCAGCTGGGGAGGGGACAGGGGTGTCTATGGCTACACCTTC. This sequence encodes CASSWGGDRGVYGYTF.

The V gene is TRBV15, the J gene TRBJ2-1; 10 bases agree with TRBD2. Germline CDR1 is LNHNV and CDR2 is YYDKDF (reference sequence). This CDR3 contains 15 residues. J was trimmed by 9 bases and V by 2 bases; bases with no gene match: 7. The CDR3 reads CATSRNSGGASEQFF. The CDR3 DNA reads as TGTGCCACCAGCAGAAACAGCGGGGGGGCTAGTGAGCAGTTCTTC.

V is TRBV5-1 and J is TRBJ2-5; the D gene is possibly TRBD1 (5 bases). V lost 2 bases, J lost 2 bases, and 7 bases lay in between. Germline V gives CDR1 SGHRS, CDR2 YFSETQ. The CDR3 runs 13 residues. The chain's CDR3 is CASSLQEQETQYF. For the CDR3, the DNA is TGCGCCAGCAGCTTACAGGAACAAGAGACCCAGTACTTC.

The CDR3, as DNA: TGTGCCAGCAGCTTACATAGCGGAAAATACGAGCAGTTCTTC. This translates into CASSLHSGKYEQFF. The rearrangement uses TRBV7-3 and TRBJ2-1; tentatively, D is TRBD2 (6 bases). There are 14 residues in the CDR3. The germline V and J ends were trimmed by 2 bases and 10 bases, with 15 bases remaining between them. CDR1 and CDR2 (germline): SGHTA, FQGTGA.

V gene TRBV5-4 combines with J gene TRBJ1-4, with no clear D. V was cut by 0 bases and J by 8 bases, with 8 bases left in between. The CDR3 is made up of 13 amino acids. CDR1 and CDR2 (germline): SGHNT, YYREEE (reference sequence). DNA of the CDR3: TGTGCCAGCAGCTTGGGAGTAGGAGAAAAACTGTTTTTT. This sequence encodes CASSLGVGEKLFF. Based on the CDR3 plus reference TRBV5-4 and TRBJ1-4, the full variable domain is ETGVTQSPTHLIKTRGQQVTLRCSSQSGHNTVSWYQQALGQGPQFIFQYYREEENGRGNFPPRFSGLQFPNYSSELNVNALELDDSALYLCASSLGVGEKLFFGSGTQLSVL.

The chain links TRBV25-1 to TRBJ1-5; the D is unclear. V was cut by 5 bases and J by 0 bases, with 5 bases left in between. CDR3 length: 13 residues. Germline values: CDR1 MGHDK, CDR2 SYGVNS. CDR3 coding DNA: TGTGCCAGCAGTACAGTTAGCAATCAGCCCCAGCATTTT. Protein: CASSTVSNQPQHF.

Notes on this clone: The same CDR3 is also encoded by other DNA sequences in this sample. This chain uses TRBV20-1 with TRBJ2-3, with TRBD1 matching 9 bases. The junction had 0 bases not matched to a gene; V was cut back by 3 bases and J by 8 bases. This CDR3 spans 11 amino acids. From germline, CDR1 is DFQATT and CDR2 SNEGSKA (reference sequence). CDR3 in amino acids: CSARDRGTQYF. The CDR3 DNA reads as TGCAGTGCTAGGGACAGGGGTACGCAGTATTTT.

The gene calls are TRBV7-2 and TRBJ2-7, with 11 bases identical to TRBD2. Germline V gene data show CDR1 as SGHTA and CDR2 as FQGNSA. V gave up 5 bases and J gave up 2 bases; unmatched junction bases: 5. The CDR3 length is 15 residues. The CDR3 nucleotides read TGTGCCAGCAGCGCCCGGACTAGCGGGCCCTACGAGCAGTACTTC. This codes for CASSARTSGPYEQYF.

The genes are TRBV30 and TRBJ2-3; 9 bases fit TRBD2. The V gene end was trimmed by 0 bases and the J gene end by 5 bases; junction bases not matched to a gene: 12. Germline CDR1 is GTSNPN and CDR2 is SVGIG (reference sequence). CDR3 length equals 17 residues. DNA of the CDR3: TGTGCCTGGAGTGTACAACTAGCGGGCCCGGCGGGAGATACGCAGTATTTT. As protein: CAWSVQLAGPAGDTQYF.

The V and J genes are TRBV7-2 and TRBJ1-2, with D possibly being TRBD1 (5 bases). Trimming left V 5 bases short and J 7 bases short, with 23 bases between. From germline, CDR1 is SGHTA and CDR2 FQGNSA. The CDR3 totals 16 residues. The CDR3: CASSTQEARVGFGYTF. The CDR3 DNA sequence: TGTGCCAGCAGCACCCAGGAGGCCAGGGTAGGGTTTGGCTACACCTTC.

The CDR3 DNA is TGTGCCAGCACCCCAATGGGGGGCCGAACCTACAATGAGCAGTTCTTC. Amino acid sequence: CASTPMGGRTYNEQFF. The V gene is TRBV27, the J gene TRBJ2-1; D may correspond to TRBD1 or TRBD2 (6 bases each). The CDR3 has 16 residues. V gave up 7 bases and J gave up 2 bases, with 18 bases separating them. Germline lookup yields CDR1 MNHEY and CDR2 SMNVEV (reference sequence).

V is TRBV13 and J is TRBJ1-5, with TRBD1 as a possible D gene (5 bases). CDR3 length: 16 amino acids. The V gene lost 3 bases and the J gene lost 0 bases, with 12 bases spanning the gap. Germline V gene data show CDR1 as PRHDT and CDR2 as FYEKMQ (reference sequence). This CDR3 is CASSLTLGDSNQPQHF. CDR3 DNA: TGTGCCAGCAGCTTGACCCTGGGGGATAGCAATCAGCCCCAGCATTTT.

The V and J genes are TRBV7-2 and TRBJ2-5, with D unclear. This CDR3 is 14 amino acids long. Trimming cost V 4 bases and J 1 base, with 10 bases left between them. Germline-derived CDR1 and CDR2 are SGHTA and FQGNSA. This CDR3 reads CASSSRGIQETQYF. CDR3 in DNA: TGTGCCAGCAGCTCTCGAGGTATCCAAGAGACCCAGTACTTC.

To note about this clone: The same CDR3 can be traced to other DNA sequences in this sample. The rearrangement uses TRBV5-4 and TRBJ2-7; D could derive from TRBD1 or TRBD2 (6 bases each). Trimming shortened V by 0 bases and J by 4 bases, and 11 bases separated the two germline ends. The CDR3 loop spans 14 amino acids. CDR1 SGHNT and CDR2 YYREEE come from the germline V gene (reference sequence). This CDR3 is CASSLEGGTYEQYF. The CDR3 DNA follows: TGTGCCAGCAGCTTGGAAGGGGGGACGTACGAGCAGTACTTC.

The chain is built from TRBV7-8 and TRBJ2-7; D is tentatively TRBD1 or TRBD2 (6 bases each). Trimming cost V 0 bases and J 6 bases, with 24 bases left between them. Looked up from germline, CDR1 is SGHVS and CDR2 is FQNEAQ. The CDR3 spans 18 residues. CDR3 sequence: CASSLAARSGGGPSEQYF. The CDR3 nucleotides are TGTGCCAGCAGCTTAGCGGCAAGGAGCGGAGGGGGACCTTCCGAGCAGTACTTC.

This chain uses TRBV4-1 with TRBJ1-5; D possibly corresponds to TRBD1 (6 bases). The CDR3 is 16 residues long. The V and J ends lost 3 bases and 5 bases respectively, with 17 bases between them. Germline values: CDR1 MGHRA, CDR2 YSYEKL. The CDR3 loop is CASSHPDSLGDQPQHF. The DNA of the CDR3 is TGCGCCAGCAGCCACCCGGACAGCCTTGGGGATCAGCCCCAGCATTTT.

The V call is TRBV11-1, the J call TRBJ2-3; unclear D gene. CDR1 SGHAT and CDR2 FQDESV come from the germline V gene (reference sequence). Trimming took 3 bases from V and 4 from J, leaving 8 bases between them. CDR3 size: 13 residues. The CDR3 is CASSFRRADTQYF. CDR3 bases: TGTGCCAGCAGCTTCAGAAGGGCAGATACGCAGTATTTT.

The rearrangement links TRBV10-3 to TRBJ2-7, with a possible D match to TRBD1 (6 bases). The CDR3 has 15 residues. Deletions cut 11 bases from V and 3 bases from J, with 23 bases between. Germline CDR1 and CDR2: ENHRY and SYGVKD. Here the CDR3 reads CASQIQGNVGYEQYF. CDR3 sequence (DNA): TGTGCCTCTCAAATACAGGGTAATGTAGGCTACGAGCAGTACTTC.

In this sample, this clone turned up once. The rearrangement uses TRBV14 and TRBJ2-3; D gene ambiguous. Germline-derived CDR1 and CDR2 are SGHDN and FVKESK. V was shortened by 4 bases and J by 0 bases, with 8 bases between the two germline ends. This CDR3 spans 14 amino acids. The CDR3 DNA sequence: TGTGCCAGCAGCCGGACCCTAAGCACAGATACGCAGTATTTT. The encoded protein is CASSRTLSTDTQYF.

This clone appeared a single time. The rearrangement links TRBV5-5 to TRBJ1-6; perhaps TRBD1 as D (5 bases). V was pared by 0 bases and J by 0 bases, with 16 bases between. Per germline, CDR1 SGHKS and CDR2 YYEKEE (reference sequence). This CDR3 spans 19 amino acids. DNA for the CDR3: TGTGCCAGCAGCTTGGGGGCAGGGAAGAGAACCTCCTATAATTCACCCCTCCACTTT. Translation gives CASSLGAGKRTSYNSPLHF. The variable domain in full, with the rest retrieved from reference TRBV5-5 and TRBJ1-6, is DAGVTQSPTHLIKTRGQQVTLRCSPISGHKSVSWYQQVLGQGPQFIFQYYEKEERGRGNFPDRFSARQFPNYSSELNVNALLLGDSALYLCASSLGAGKRTSYNSPLHFGNGTRLTVT.

CDR3 sequence: CASSYGGGAGPQHF. The DNA for the CDR3 is TGTGCCAGCAGTTACGGCGGTGGAGCTGGGCCCCAGCATTTT. The V and J genes are TRBV6-6 and TRBJ1-5; D not resolved. Trimming shortened V by 2 bases and J by 9 bases, and 14 bases separated the two germline ends. Germline-derived CDR1 and CDR2 are MNHNY and SVGAGI (reference sequence). The CDR3 loop spans 14 amino acids.